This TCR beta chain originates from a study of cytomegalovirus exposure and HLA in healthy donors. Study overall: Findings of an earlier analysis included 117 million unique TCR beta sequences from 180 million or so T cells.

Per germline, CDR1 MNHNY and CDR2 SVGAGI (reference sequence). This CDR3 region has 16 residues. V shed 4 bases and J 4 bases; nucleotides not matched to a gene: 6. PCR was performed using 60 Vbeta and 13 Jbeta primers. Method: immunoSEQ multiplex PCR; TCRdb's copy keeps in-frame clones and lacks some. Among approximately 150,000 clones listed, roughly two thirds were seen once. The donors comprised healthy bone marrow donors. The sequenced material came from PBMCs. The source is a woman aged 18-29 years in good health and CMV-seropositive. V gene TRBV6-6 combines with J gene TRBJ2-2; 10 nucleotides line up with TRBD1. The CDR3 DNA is TGTGCCAGCAGTTCGACAGGGGGCACTGCCACCGGGGAGCTGTTTTTT. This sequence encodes CASSSTGGTATGELFF.